This section outlines one TCR beta chain sequence together with its context. The antigen is undetermined. The PCR used 60 Vbeta and 13 Jbeta primers. Profiled with immunoSEQ multiplex PCR; TCRdb holds only in-frame clones, not every one. The repertoire has about 140,000 clones, just under 80% of them found once; the top ten carry about 4.4%. The source of the sample is a study of cytomegalovirus exposure and HLA in healthy donors. Notes on the study in general: Later analysis suggested most CMV-associated TCR beta chains were HLA-restricted. Within an earlier analysis, most TCR beta V segments proved productive either about 90% or about 30% of the time. Available immune exposure information was restricted to CMV serostatus only.

The CDR3 has 13 amino acids. Unmatched junction bases numbered 7, after V lost 10 bases and J lost 2 bases. Germline CDR1 is ENHRY and CDR2 is SYGVKD. The rearrangement links TRBV10-3 to TRBJ2-5; 7 nucleotides line up with TRBD1. The source is a man aged 25-45 years in good health. The sequenced sample consisted of PBMCs. CDR3 DNA sequence: TGTGCCACTCACAGGGACAGTCAAGAGACCCAGTACTTC. It is translated as CATHRDSQETQYF.